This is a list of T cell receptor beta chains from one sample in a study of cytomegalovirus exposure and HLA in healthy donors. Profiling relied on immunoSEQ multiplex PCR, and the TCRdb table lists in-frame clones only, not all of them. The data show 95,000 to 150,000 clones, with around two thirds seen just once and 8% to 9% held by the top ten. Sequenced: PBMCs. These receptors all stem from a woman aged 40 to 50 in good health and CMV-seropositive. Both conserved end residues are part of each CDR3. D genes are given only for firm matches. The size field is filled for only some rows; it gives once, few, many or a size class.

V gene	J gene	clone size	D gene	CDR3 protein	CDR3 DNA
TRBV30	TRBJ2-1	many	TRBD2	CAWSVIGGGEFF	TGTGCCTGGAGTGTTATTGGGGGGGGTGAGTTCTTC
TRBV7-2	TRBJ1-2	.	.	CASSPGTYYGDGYTF	TGTGCCAGCAGCCCAGGGACATACTATGGGGATGGCTACACCTTC
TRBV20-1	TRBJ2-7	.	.	CSANGAYEQYF	TGCAGTGCAAACGGGGCCTACGAGCAGTACTTC
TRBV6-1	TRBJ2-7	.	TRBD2	CASSGLLAGTYEQYF	TGTGCCAGCAGTGGCCTACTAGCGGGGACCTACGAGCAGTACTTC
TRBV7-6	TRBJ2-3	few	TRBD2	CASTNGLAGQLGTDTQYF	TGTGCCAGCACCAATGGACTAGCGGGACAGCTCGGCACAGATACGCAGTATTTT
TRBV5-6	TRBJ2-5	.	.	CASSLIFSGIETQYF	TGTGCCAGCAGCTTAATTTTCTCGGGGATCGAGACCCAGTACTTC
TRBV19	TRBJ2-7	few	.	CASSITGWGDEQYF	TGTGCCAGTAGTATCACTGGATGGGGGGACGAGCAGTACTTC
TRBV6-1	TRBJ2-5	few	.	CASSDNGLREETQYF	TGTGCCAGCAGTGACAATGGACTGAGAGAAGAGACCCAGTACTTC
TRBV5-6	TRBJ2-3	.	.	CASSIEQGIGTDTQYF	TGTGCCAGCAGCATCGAACAGGGTATAGGCACAGATACGCAGTATTTT
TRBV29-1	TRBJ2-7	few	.	CSVDAGPHEQYF	TGCAGCGTTGATGCGGGCCCTCACGAGCAGTACTTC
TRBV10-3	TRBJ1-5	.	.	CAISEDQGHQPQHF	TGTGCCATCAGTGAGGACCAGGGCCATCAGCCCCAGCATTTT
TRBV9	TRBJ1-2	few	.	CASSVDGGFYGYTF	TGTGCCAGCAGCGTAGACGGGGGATTCTATGGCTACACCTTC
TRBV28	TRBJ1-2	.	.	CASSLGQSPGYTF	TGTGCCAGCAGTTTAGGACAGAGTCCGGGCTACACCTTC
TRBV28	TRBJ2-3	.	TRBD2	CASSLRLAGGDTQYF	TGTGCCAGCAGTTTACGACTAGCGGGAGGAGATACGCAGTATTTT
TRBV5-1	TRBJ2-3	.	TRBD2	CASSLGLRGVTDTQYF	TGCGCCAGCAGCTTGGGTTTGCGGGGGGTCACAGATACGCAGTATTTT
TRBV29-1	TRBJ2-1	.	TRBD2	CSVVRGLAGENEQFF	TGCAGCGTTGTACGGGGACTAGCGGGGGAGAATGAGCAGTTCTTC
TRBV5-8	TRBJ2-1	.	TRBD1	CASSSSQGAVSSYNEQFF	TGTGCCAGCAGCTCATCACAGGGGGCGGTAAGCTCCTACAATGAGCAGTTCTTC
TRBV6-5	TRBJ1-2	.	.	CASSFNTASNYGYTF	TGTGCCAGCAGTTTCAACACCGCCTCTAACTATGGCTACACCTTC
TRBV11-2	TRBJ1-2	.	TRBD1	CASRGQGSPNYGYTF	TGTGCCAGCAGGGGACAGGGAAGCCCTAACTATGGCTACACCTTC
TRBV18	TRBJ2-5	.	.	CASSPLGETQYF	TGTGCCAGCTCACCACTTGGCGAGACCCAGTACTTC
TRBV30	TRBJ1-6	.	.	CAGLKGVPNSPLHF	TGTGCCGGACTCAAGGGAGTACCCAATTCACCCCTCCACTTT
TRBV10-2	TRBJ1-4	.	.	CASSVTGANEKLFF	TGCGCCAGCAGTGTAACAGGAGCCAATGAAAAACTGTTTTTT
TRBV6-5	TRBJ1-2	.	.	CASRDRDRLHGYTF	TGTGCCAGCAGGGATCGAGACAGGCTCCATGGCTACACCTTC
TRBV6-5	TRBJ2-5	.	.	CASMGAGETQYF	TGTGCCAGCATGGGGGCAGGGGAGACCCAGTACTTC
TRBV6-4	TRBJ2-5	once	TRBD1	CASSRDSSQETQYF	TGTGCCAGCTCCCGGGACAGTAGCCAAGAGACCCAGTACTTC
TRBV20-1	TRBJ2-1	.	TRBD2	CSAMASGDKFF	TGCAGTGCTATGGCTAGCGGGGATAAGTTCTTC
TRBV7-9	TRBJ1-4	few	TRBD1	CASSSPTGNEKLFF	TGTGCCAGCAGCTCCCCGACAGGGAATGAAAAACTGTTTTTT
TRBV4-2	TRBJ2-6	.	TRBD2	CASSQARTSGANVLTF	TGTGCCAGCAGCCAAGCCAGGACTAGCGGGGCCAACGTCCTGACTTTC
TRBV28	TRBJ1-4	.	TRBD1	CASSRQETGYEKLFF	TGTGCCAGCAGTCGCCAGGAGACAGGGTATGAAAAACTGTTTTTT
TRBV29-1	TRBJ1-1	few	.	CSVEGGSGTEAFF	TGCAGCGTTGAAGGGGGAAGCGGCACTGAAGCTTTCTTT
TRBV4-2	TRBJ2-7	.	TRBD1	CASSFRQGDHEQYF	TGTGCCAGCAGCTTCCGACAGGGGGATCACGAGCAGTACTTC
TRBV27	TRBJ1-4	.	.	CASSPQSATNEKLFF	TGTGCCAGCAGTCCACAATCTGCAACTAATGAAAAACTGTTTTTT
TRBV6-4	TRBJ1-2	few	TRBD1	CASSESPTGVYGYTF	TGTGCCAGCAGTGAATCACCGACAGGGGTCTATGGCTACACCTTC
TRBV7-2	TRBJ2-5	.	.	CASSLVSADQETQYF	TGTGCCAGCAGCTTAGTTAGCGCCGACCAAGAGACCCAGTACTTC
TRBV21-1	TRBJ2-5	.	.	CASSVDQGGTQYF	TGTGCCAGCAGCGTCGACCAGGGCGGGACCCAGTACTTC
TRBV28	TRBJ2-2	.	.	CASGLPNTGELFF	TGTGCCAGCGGACTCCCGAACACCGGGGAGCTGTTTTTT
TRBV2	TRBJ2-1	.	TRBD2	CASIPLAETGNEQFF	TGTGCCAGCATTCCCCTAGCGGAGACGGGGAATGAGCAGTTCTTC
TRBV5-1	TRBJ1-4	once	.	CASCEGRSNEKLFF	TGCGCCAGCTGCGAGGGGAGGTCTAATGAAAAACTGTTTTTT
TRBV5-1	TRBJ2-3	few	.	CASSLVTGRVTSTDTQYF	TGCGCCAGCAGCTTGGTTACAGGAAGGGTGACTAGCACAGATACGCAGTATTTT
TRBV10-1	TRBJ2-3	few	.	CASSEQGHTQYF	TGCGCCAGCAGTGAGCAGGGGCATACGCAGTATTTT
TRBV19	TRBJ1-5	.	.	CASSIYRVGNQPQHF	TGTGCCAGTAGTATTTACAGGGTTGGCAATCAGCCCCAGCATTTT
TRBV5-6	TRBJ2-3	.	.	CASSLTSTDTQYF	TGTGCCAGCAGCTTAACTAGCACAGATACGCAGTATTTT
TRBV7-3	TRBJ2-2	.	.	CASKSRQGTGELFF	TGTGCCAGCAAGTCGAGGCAGGGAACCGGGGAGCTGTTTTTT
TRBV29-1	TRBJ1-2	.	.	CSVGQEKGYGYPF	TGCAGCGTTGGACAGGAAAAGGGGTATGGCTACCCCTTC
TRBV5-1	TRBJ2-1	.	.	CASSNQGDEQFF	TGCGCCAGCAGCAACCAGGGCGATGAGCAGTTCTTC
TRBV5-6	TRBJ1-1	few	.	CASSVRQENTEAFF	TGTGCCAGCAGCGTCCGACAGGAGAACACTGAAGCTTTCTTT
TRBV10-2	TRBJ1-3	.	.	CASSRGSGNTIYF	TGCGCCAGCAGTCGGGGCTCTGGAAACACCATATATTTT
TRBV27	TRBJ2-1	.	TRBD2	CASSFLGTSGTNEQFF	TGTGCCAGCAGTTTCCTCGGGACTAGCGGAACCAATGAGCAGTTCTTC
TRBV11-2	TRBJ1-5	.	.	CASSRSPEQPQHF	TGTGCCAGCAGCCGATCCCCAGAACAGCCCCAGCATTTT
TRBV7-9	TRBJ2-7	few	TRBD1	CSSSPPRTGATNEQYF	TGTTCCAGCAGCCCGCCCCGGACAGGAGCCACGAACGAGCAGTACTTC
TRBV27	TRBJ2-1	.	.	CASSRPGDNEQFF	TGTGCCAGCAGTCGACCCGGGGACAATGAGCAGTTCTTC
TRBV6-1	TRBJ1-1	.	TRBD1	CASSASQGAVNTEAFF	TGTGCCAGCAGTGCCTCACAGGGGGCTGTGAACACTGAAGCTTTCTTT
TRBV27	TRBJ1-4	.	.	CASSRTTTNEKLFF	TGTGCCAGCAGCAGGACAACAACTAATGAAAAACTGTTTTTT
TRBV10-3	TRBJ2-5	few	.	CAISVNFQETQYF	TGTGCCATCAGTGTAAATTTTCAAGAGACCCAGTACTTC
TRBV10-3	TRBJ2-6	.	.	CAITEGIAGSTGANVLTF	TGTGCCATCACCGAGGGAATAGCAGGTTCGACTGGGGCCAACGTCCTGACTTTC
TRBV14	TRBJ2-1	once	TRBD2	CASSLFRLAGSGNEQFF	TGTGCCAGCAGTCTATTTAGACTAGCGGGAAGCGGCAATGAGCAGTTCTTC
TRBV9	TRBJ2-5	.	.	CASSVEVDQETQYF	TGTGCCAGCAGCGTAGAAGTAGATCAAGAGACCCAGTACTTC